This T cell receptor beta chain was observed in a study of identical twins. TCRdb itself ran the 5' RACE reads through MiXCR, one entry per CDR3 protein. Of 470,000 or so distinct CDR3 sequences in the sample, 20% to 30% are singletons; the top ten hold about 2.9%. This CDR3 has 14 residues. The germline V gene has CDR1 SGHVS and CDR2 FQNEAQ. V gave up 7 bases and J gave up 8 bases; unmatched junction bases: 10. The same data also contributed to another study, on T cells expressing NK-cell markers. That study reports: According to the study, TCR beta repertoires originated from sorted CD3+CD56+NKG2C+, CD3+CD56+NKG2C- and CD3+CD56-NKG2C+ T cells. Of eight sequenced donors, seven were HCMV-seropositive and one HCMV-seronegative. With an anti-gamma-delta TCR antibody, sorting in several experiments was kept to alpha-beta TCR T cells. Of CD8+ T cells, about 1.0-7.5% belonged to dominant NKG2C+ clonotypes in several donors.

Sequencing was done on a sample of CD4+ T cells sorted from blood. The source is a woman aged 18-35 years in good health. The chain has TRBV7-8 and TRBJ1-1; 10 bases match TRBD1. For the CDR3, the DNA is TGTGCCAGCAAACGGGACAGGGGAACTCCCGAAGCTTTCTTT. It codes for CASKRDRGTPEAFF.